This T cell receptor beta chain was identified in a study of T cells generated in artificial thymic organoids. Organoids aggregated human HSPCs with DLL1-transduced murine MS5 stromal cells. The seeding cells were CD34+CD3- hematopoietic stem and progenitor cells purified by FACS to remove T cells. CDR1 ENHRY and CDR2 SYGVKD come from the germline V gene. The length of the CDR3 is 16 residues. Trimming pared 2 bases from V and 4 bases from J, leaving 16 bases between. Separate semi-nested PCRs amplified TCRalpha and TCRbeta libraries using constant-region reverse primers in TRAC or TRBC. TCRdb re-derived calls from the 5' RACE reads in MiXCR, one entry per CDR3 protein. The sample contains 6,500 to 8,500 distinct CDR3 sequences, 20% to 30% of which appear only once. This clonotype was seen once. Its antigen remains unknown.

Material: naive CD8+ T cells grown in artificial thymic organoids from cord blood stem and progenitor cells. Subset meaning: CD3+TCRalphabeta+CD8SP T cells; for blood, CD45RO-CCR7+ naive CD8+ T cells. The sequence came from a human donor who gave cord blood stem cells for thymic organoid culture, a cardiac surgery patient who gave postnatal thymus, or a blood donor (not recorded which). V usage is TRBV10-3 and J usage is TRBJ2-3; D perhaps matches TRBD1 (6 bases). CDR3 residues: CAISEQGTRRPDTQYF. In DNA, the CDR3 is TGTGCCATCAGTGAGCAGGGGACAAGGCGACCAGATACGCAGTATTTT.